Here is one TCR beta chain with its context. This sample was taken from a study of blood T cell repertoires in COVID-19. Looking at the study overall: Donors in the United States, Italy and Spain gave samples during acute or convalescent COVID-19. PBMCs, B-cell-depleted T cells, or T cells provided the cDNA or gDNA that made up the material.

CDR1 MRHNA and CDR2 SNTAGT come from the germline V gene. The CDR3 has 13 residues. V was trimmed by 2 bases and J by 1 base, leaving 5 bases between them. As processed by the authors: Reference gene primer amplification in the assay estimated nucleated cell counts. Profiled with immunoSEQ multiplex PCR; TCRdb holds only in-frame clones, not every one. V and J calls and clone size are those listed in that table; D and trimming were worked out from the DNA. The profile shows a few hundred thousand clones, 86% of them singletons. The source material was peripheral blood. The source is a man aged 18 to 30 with active or convalescent COVID-19. The chain links TRBV6-4 to TRBJ1-1; D may be TRBD1 (5 bases). DNA of the CDR3: TGTGCCAGCAGTGACACAGGGAACACTGAAGCTTTCTTT. This codes for CASSDTGNTEAFF.